This T cell receptor (beta chain) is from a study of naive and memory T cell subsets. Cells stained for CD3, CD4, CD8, CD45RA, CD27 and viability were sorted into four CD45RA/CD27 subsets. The beta constant-region primer was an equimolar mix of two oligonucleotides covering TRBC1 and TRBC2. TCRdb used MiXCR to reprocess the UMI-ligation and nested PCR reads, holding one entry per CDR3 protein. The sample contains some 100,000 distinct CDR3 sequences, 7% of which appear only once. This clonotype was seen many times. The CDR3 sequence is 17 residues long. V dropped 6 bases and J dropped 0 bases, with 20 bases sitting between them. Germline V lookup: CDR1 MNHEY, CDR2 SVGEGT.

What was sequenced was central memory CD4+ T cells from blood. The V call is TRBV6-2 or TRBV6-3, the J call TRBJ1-1, with D unresolved. This receptor was identified in a human donor in good health. The CDR3 nucleotides are TGTGCCAGCAGGGCGTTGAGGGCCGCTGCCTTGAACACTGAAGCTTTCTTT. It translates to CASRALRAAALNTEAFF.